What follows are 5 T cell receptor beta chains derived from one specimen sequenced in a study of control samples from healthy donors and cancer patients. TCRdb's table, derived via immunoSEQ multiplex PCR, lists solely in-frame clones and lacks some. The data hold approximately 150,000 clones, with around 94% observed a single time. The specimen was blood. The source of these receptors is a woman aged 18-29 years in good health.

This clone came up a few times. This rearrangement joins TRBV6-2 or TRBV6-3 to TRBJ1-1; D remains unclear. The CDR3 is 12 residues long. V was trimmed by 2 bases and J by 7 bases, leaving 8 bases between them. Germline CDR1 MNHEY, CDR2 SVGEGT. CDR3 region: CASSYGPLEAFF. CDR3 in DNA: TGTGCCAGCAGTTACGGCCCTCTTGAAGCTTTCTTT.

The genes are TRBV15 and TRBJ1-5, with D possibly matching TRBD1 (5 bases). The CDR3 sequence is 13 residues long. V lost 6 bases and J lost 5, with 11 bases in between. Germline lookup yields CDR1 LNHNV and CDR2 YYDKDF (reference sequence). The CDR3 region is CATRAGGDQPQHF. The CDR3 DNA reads TGTGCCACCAGGGCGGGGGGGGATCAGCCCCAGCATTTT.

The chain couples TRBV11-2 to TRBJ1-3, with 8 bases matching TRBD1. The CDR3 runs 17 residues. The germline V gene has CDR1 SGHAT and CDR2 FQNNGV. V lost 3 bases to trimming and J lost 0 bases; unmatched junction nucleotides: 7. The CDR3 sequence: CASSFGQGLDSGNTIYF. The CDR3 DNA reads TGTGCCAGCAGCTTCGGACAGGGCCTTGACTCTGGAAACACCATATATTTT. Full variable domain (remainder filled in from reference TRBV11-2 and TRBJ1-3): EAGVAQSPRYKIIEKRQSVAFWCNPISGHATLYWYQQILGQGPKLLIQFQNNGVVDDSQLPKDRFSAERLKGVDSTLKIQPAKLEDSAVYLCASSFGQGLDSGNTIYFGEGSWLTVV.

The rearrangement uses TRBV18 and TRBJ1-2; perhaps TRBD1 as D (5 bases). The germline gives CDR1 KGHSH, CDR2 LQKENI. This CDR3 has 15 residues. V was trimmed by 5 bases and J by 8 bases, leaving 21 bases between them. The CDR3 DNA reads TGTGCCAGCTCAAAGACATCGGCGGCAGGGCAGGGCTACACCTTC. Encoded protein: CASSKTSAAGQGYTF.

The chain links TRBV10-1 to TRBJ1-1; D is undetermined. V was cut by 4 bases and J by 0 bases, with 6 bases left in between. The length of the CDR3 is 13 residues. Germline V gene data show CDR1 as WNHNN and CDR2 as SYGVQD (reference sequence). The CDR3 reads CASSVQLNTEAFF. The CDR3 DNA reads TGCGCCAGCAGTGTCCAGTTGAACACTGAAGCTTTCTTT.